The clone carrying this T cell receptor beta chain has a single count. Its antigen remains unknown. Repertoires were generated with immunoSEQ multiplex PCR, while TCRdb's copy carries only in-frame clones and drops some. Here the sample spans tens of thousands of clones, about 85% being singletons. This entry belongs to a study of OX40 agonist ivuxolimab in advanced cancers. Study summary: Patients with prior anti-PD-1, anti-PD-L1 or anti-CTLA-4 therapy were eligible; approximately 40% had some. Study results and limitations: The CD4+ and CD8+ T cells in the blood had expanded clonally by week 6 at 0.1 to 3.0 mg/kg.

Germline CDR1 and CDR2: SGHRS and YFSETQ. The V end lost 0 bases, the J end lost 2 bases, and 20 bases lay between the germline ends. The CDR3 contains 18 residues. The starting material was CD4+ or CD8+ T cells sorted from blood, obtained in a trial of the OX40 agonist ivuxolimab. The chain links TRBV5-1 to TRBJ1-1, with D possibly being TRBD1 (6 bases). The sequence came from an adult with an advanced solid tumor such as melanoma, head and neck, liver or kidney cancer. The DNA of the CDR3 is TGCGCCAGCAGCTTGGGGGTGGCTCCAAAGGGGGAAAACACTGAAGCTTTCTTT. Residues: CASSLGVAPKGENTEAFF.